Detailed here is one T cell receptor (beta chain). Alongside a J-beta primer mix, a sample-barcoded 5' primer served in a second PCR lasting 7 to 11 cycles. Using its own MiXCR run on the 5' RACE reads, TCRdb lists one record per CDR3 protein. The sample shows about a million distinct CDR3 sequences, about 53% of them seen only once. The sample originates from a study of blood T cells in healthy people across ages. The CDR3 contains 13 residues. Trimming stripped 4 bases from V and 2 bases from J, with 11 bases between. Per the germline V gene, CDR1 is SQVTM and CDR2 is ANQGSEA. The V and J genes are TRBV29-1 and TRBJ1-1; D perhaps matches TRBD1 (5 bases). Sequenced sample: blood. The source is a woman in her sixties or seventies in good health. CDR3: CSVADGANTEAFF. The CDR3 nucleotides are TGCAGCGTTGCGGACGGGGCCAACACTGAAGCTTTCTTT.